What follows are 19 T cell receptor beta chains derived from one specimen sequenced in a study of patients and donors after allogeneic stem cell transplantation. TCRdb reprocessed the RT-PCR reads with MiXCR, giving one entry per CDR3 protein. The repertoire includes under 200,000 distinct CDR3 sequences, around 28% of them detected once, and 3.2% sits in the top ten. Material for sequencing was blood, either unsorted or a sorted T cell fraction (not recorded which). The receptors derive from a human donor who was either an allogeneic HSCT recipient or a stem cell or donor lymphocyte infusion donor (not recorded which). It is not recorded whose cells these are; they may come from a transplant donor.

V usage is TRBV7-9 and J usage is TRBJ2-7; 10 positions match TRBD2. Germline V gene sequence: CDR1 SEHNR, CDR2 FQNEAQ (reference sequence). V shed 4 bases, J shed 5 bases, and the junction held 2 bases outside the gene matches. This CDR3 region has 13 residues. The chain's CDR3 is CASSSSGRNEQYF. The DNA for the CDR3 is TGTGCCAGCAGCTCTAGCGGGAGAAACGAGCAGTACTTC.

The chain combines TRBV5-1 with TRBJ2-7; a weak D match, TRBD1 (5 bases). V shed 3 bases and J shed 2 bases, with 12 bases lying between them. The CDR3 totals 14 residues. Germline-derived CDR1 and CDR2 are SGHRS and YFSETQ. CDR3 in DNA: TGCGCCAGCAGCTCCCAACAGGTAGCCTACGAGCAGTACTTC. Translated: CASSSQQVAYEQYF.

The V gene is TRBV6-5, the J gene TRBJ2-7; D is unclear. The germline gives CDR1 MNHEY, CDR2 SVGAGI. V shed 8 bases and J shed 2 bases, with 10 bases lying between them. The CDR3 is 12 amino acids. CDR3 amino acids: CASFGNTYEQYF. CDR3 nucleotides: TGTGCCAGCTTTGGAAACACCTACGAGCAGTACTTC.

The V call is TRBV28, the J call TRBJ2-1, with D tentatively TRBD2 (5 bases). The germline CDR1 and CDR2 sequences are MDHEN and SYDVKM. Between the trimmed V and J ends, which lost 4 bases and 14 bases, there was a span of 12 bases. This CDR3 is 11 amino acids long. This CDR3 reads CASSSDWTEFF. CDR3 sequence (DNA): TGTGCCAGCAGTTCGGACTGGACGGAGTTCTTC.

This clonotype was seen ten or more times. The DNA for the CDR3 is TGTGCCAGCAGTCTCCGGGCCGGGGAGCTGTTTTTT. This sequence encodes CASSLRAGELFF. V usage is TRBV27 and J usage is TRBJ2-2; D remains unclear. The V end lost 5 bases, the J end lost 6 bases, and 7 bases lay between the germline ends. The CDR3 extends over 12 amino acids. From germline, CDR1 is MNHEY and CDR2 SMNVEV (reference sequence).

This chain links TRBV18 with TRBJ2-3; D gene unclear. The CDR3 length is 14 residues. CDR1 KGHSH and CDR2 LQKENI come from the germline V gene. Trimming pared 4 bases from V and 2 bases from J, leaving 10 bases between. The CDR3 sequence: CASSLRSATDTQYF. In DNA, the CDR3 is TGTGCCAGCTCACTGCGAAGCGCCACAGATACGCAGTATTTT.

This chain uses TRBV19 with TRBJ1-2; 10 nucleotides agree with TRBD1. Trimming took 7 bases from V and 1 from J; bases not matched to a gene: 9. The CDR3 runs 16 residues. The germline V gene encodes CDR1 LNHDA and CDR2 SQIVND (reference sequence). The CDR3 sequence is CASNPAGTGVNYGYTF. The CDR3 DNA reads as TGTGCCAGTAACCCGGCCGGGACAGGGGTTAACTATGGCTACACCTTC.

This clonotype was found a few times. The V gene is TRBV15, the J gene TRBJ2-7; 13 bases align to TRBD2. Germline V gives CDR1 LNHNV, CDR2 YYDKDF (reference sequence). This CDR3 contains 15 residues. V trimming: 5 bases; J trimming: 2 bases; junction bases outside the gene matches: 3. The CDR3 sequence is CATSPGLAGTYEQYF. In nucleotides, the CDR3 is TGTGCCACCAGCCCGGGACTAGCGGGAACCTACGAGCAGTACTTC.

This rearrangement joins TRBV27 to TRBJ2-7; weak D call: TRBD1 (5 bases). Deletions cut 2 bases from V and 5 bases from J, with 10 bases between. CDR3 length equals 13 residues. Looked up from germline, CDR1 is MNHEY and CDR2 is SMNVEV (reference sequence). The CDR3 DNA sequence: TGTGCCAGCAGTTTAAAGGGCAGGGACGAGCAGTACTTC. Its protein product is CASSLKGRDEQYF.

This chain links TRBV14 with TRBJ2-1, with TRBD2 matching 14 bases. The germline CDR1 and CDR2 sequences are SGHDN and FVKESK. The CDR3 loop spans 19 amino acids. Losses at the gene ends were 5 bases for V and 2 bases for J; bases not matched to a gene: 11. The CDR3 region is CASSERGLAGVRAYNEQFF. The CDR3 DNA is TGTGCCAGCAGCGAAAGGGGACTAGCGGGAGTAAGGGCCTACAATGAGCAGTTCTTC.

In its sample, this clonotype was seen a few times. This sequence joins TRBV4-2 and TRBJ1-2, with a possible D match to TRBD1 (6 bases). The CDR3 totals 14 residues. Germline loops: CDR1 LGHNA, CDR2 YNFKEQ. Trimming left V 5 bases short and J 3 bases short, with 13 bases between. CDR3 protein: CASSYAGGHYGYTF. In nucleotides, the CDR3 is TGTGCCAGCAGCTATGCTGGGGGGCACTATGGCTACACCTTC.

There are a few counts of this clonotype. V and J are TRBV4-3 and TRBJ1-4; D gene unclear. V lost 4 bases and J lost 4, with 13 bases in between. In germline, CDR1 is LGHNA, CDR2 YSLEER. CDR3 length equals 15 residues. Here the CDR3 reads CASSLSRRNNEKLFF. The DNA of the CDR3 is TGCGCCAGCAGCCTTAGCCGCCGGAATAATGAAAAACTGTTTTTT.

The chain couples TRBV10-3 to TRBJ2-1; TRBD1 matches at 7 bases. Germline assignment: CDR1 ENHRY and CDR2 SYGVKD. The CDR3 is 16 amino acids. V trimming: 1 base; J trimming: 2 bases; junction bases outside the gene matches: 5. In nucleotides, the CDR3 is TGTGCCATCAGTGAGTTACAGGGGCCTCCCTACAATGAGCAGTTCTTC. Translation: CAISELQGPPYNEQFF.

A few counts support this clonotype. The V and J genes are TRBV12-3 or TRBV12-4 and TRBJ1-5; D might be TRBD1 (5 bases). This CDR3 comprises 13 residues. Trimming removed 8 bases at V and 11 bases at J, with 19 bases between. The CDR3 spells CASQPGRSGAQHF. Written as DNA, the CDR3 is TGTGCCAGCCAACCGGGACGGAGCGGAGCCCAGCATTTT.

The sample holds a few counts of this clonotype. The CDR3 DNA reads as TGCGCCAGCAGCCAAGGTCTGGTTAGGCGGGAGACCCAGTACTTC. Translation gives CASSQGLVRRETQYF. This rearrangement joins TRBV4-3 to TRBJ2-5; D gene uncertain. Germline CDR1 LGHNA, CDR2 YSLEER. This CDR3 region has 15 residues. V was pared by 1 base and J by 5 bases, with 14 bases between.

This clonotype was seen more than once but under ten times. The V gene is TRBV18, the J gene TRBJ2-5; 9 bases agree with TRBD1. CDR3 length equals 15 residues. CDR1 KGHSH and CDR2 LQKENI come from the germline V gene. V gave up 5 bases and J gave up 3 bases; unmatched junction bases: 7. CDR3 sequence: CASSDRGASKETQYF. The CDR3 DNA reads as TGTGCCAGCTCAGACAGGGGGGCGTCCAAAGAGACCCAGTACTTC.

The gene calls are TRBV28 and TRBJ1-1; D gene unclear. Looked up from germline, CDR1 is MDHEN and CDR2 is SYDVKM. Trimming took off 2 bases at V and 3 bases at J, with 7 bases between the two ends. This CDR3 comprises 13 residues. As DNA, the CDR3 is TGTGCCAGCAGTTTAACTCTGTACACTGAAGCTTTCTTT. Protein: CASSLTLYTEAFF.

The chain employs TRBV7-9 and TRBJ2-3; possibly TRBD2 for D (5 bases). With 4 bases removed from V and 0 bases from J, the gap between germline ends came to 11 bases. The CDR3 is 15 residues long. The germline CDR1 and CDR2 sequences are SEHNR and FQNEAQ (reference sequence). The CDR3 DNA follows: TGTGCCAGCAGCTCGTTGACTACTAGCACAGATACGCAGTATTTT. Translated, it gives CASSSLTTSTDTQYF.

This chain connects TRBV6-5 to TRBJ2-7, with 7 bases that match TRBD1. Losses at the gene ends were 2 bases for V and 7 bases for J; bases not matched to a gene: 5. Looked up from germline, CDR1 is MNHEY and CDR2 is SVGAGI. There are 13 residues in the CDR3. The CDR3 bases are TGTGCCAGCAGTTACATCAGGGGGAAAGAGCAGTACTTC. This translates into CASSYIRGKEQYF.